The 25 T cell receptor beta chains below were found in one sample sequenced in a study of OX40 agonist ivuxolimab in advanced cancers. To prepare the library, the immunoSEQ multiplex PCR assay was applied. This immuneACCESS table, as held by TCRdb, lists in-frame sequences with V and J called but not all clones. Of the missing ones, under half trace to an unresolved V gene in checked studies; the others have no known cause. A total of around 100,000 clones appear in this sample, 90% of them only once. The ten largest clones add up to around 0.16% of the sample. This sample comprised CD4+ or CD8+ T cells sorted from blood, obtained in a trial of the OX40 agonist ivuxolimab. All receptors come from an adult with an advanced solid tumor such as melanoma, head and neck, liver or kidney cancer.

The chain employs TRBV19 and TRBJ1-1; 8 nucleotides align to TRBD1. This CDR3 is built from 14 residues. CDR1 LNHDA and CDR2 SQIVND come from the germline V gene (reference sequence). Unmatched junction bases numbered 5, after V lost 5 bases and J lost 3 bases. The DNA of the CDR3 is TGTGCCAGTAGTTCAGGGGACAGGTACACTGAAGCTTTCTTT. Translating it yields CASSSGDRYTEAFF.

The chain links TRBV11-2 to TRBJ1-1; D may be TRBD1 (6 bases). Per germline, CDR1 SGHAT and CDR2 FQNNGV. Trimming stripped 5 bases from V and 7 bases from J, with 14 bases between. CDR3 length: 13 amino acids. As DNA, the CDR3 is TGTGCCAGCAGCACCACACAGGGCGGTGAAGCTTTCTTT. Translation: CASSTTQGGEAFF.

V usage is TRBV30 and J usage is TRBJ1-6; 8 bases map to TRBD1. This CDR3 is 15 amino acids long. Germline lookup yields CDR1 GTSNPN and CDR2 SVGIG (reference sequence). Unmatched junction bases numbered 8, after V lost 1 base and J lost 9 bases. The CDR3 loop is CAWSADRAAISPLHF. The CDR3 DNA sequence: TGTGCCTGGAGTGCGGACAGGGCCGCTATTTCACCCCTCCACTTT.

This sequence joins TRBV7-9 and TRBJ2-6; a weak D match, TRBD1 (6 bases). The CDR3 is 15 residues long. Germline V CDR1 and CDR2: SEHNR, FQNEAQ (reference sequence). Between the trimmed V and J ends, which lost 3 bases and 4 bases, there was a span of 10 bases. CDR3 sequence (DNA): TGTGCCAGCAGCTTCGGGACATCGGGGGCCAACGTCCTGACTTTC. Protein sequence: CASSFGTSGANVLTF.

The rearrangement links TRBV5-1 to TRBJ2-5; tentatively, D is TRBD1 (7 bases). CDR3 length equals 15 residues. Trimming stripped 5 bases from V and 3 bases from J, with 17 bases between. From germline, CDR1 is SGHRS and CDR2 YFSETQ. CDR3 region: CASRTTGRREETQYF. CDR3 coding DNA: TGCGCCAGCAGAACGACAGGGAGGCGGGAAGAGACCCAGTACTTC.

The rearrangement joins TRBV30 to TRBJ2-6; D is ambiguous. Germline CDR1 is GTSNPN and CDR2 is SVGIG (reference sequence). The CDR3 sequence is 14 residues long. Trimming removed 2 bases from V and 0 bases from J, with 5 bases in between. The CDR3 region has the DNA TGTGCCTGGAGTATGGACTCTGGGGCCAACGTCCTGACTTTC. This translates into CAWSMDSGANVLTF. The full variable domain, rest sourced from reference TRBV30 and TRBJ2-6, is SQTIHQWPATLVQPVGSPLSLECTVEGTSNPNLYWYRQAAGRGLQLLFYSVGIGQISSEVPQNLSASRPQDRQFILSSKKLLLSDSGFYLCAWSMDSGANVLTFGAGSRLTVL.

The chain recombines TRBV5-4 with TRBJ2-5; 9 bases line up with TRBD2. The CDR3 has 17 residues. Unmatched junction bases numbered 14, after V lost 4 bases and J lost 4 bases. Germline V CDR1 and CDR2: SGHNT, YYREEE (reference sequence). This chain's CDR3 is CASSPGTSKPLGETQYF. CDR3 in DNA: TGTGCCAGCAGCCCCGGGACTAGCAAACCCTTGGGAGAGACCCAGTACTTC. Full variable domain (missing parts from reference TRBV5-4 and TRBJ2-5): ETGVTQSPTHLIKTRGQQVTLRCSSQSGHNTVSWYQQALGQGPQFIFQYYREEENGRGNFPPRFSGLQFPNYSSELNVNALELDDSALYLCASSPGTSKPLGETQYFGPGTRLLVL.

The CDR3 loop reads CASSDTGINQPQHF. CDR3 DNA: TGTGCCAGTAGTGACACAGGGATCAATCAGCCCCAGCATTTT. The chain employs TRBV19 and TRBJ1-5; TRBD1 might be the D (6 bases). V dropped 5 bases and J dropped 3 bases, with 11 bases sitting between them. Looked up from germline, CDR1 is LNHDA and CDR2 is SQIVND (reference sequence). This CDR3 has 14 residues.

The chain combines TRBV19 with TRBJ1-5; D unclear. The CDR3 is made up of 16 amino acids. The germline V and J ends were trimmed by 6 bases and 4 bases, with 19 bases remaining between them. Looked up from germline, CDR1 is LNHDA and CDR2 is SQIVND (reference sequence). The CDR3 region has the DNA TGTGCCAGTAGCTTCGGCAGCCCCGGACCTAATCAGCCCCAGCATTTT. This encodes CASSFGSPGPNQPQHF. The full variable domain, completed using reference TRBV19 and TRBJ1-5, is DGGITQSPKYLFRKEGQNVTLSCEQNLNHDAMYWYRQDPGQGLRLIYYSQIVNDFQKGDIAEGYSVSREKKESFPLTVTSAQKNPTAFYLCASSFGSPGPNQPQHFGDGTRLSIL.

V and J are TRBV5-6 and TRBJ1-1, with D perhaps TRBD1 (5 bases). CDR3 length: 15 amino acids. Trimming removed 2 bases from V and 3 bases from J, with 14 bases in between. CDR1 and CDR2 (germline): SGHDT, YYEEEE. In DNA, the CDR3 is TGTGCCAGCAGCTTACGTGGGGAGGGGTACACTGAAGCTTTCTTT. Translating gives CASSLRGEGYTEAFF. The entire variable domain, with the rest obtained from reference TRBV5-6 and TRBJ1-1, is as follows: DAGVTQSPTHLIKTRGQQVTLRCSPKSGHDTVSWYQQALGQGPQFIFQYYEEEERQRGNFPDRFSGHQFPNYSSELNVNALLLGDSALYLCASSLRGEGYTEAFFGQGTRLTVV.

The chain uses TRBV5-1 and TRBJ2-3; D uncertain. CDR3 length equals 14 residues. Germline CDR1 SGHRS, CDR2 YFSETQ. Trimming cost V 5 bases and J 2 bases, with 12 bases left between them. CDR3 coding DNA: TGCGCCAGCAGTCTTGGCTACTACACAGATACGCAGTATTTT. It is translated as CASSLGYYTDTQYF.

The chain is built from TRBV11-3 and TRBJ2-5; perhaps D is TRBD1 or TRBD2 (6 bases each). Matching the DNA end better, TRBJ2-7 makes the J call doubtful. In germline, CDR1 is SGHNT, CDR2 YENEEA. This CDR3 is 13 amino acids long. CDR3 sequence reads: CASSPPRGDEQYF. The CDR3 DNA sequence: TGTGCCAGCAGCCCCCCGAGGGGGGACGAGCAGTACTTC.

V usage is TRBV5-1 and J usage is TRBJ2-1; 11 bases match TRBD2. Trimming at V came to 4 bases and at J to 7 bases, leaving 10 bases not matched to a gene. The CDR3 contains 16 residues. Germline V gene sequence: CDR1 SGHRS, CDR2 YFSETQ. The CDR3 protein is CASSQGVAGGLNEQFF. CDR3 nucleotides: TGCGCCAGCAGCCAAGGGGTAGCGGGGGGGCTGAATGAGCAGTTCTTC.

This clone was observed a single time. Other DNA sequences within the sample encode an identical CDR3. As DNA, the CDR3 is TGTGCCAGTAGTATTCTACGGAACACTGAAGCTTTCTTT. As protein: CASSILRNTEAFF. The rearrangement joins TRBV19 to TRBJ1-1; D gene ambiguous. V dropped 3 bases and J dropped 1 base, with 6 bases sitting between them. The CDR3 runs to 13 residues. From germline, CDR1 is LNHDA and CDR2 SQIVND (reference sequence).

The gene calls are TRBV5-4 and TRBJ2-2, with unresolved D. This CDR3 contains 13 residues. Germline CDR1 and CDR2: SGHNT and YYREEE (reference sequence). V shed 4 bases and J shed 7 bases, with 11 bases lying between them. The DNA for the CDR3 is TGTGCCAGCAGCCACCCGATGGGCGGGGAGCTGTTTTTT. Residues: CASSHPMGGELFF.

The rearrangement links TRBV2 to TRBJ2-6; the D gene could be TRBD1 or TRBD2 (6 bases each). The CDR3 length is 16 residues. Germline assignment: CDR1 SNHLY and CDR2 FYNNEI. The V end lost 2 bases, the J end lost 2 bases, and 10 bases lay between the germline ends. The CDR3 region is CASSERRGAGANVLTF. In DNA, the CDR3 is TGTGCCAGCAGTGAACGGAGGGGGGCTGGGGCCAACGTCCTGACTTTC.

V and J are TRBV6-5 and TRBJ1-1; D gene ambiguous. V shed 4 bases and J shed 3 bases, with 9 bases lying between them. Germline assignment: CDR1 MNHEY and CDR2 SVGAGI. CDR3 length equals 13 residues. The CDR3 DNA reads as TGTGCCAGCAGTTTCGACCTAGACACTGAAGCTTTCTTT. Translated: CASSFDLDTEAFF.

J is TRBJ1-1 and V is TRBV6-5; TRBD1 might be the D (5 bases). Germline CDR1 MNHEY, CDR2 SVGAGI. Trimming stripped 6 bases from V and 8 bases from J, with 16 bases between. The CDR3 has 13 amino acids. The CDR3 spells CASSPPGQLEAFF. As DNA, the CDR3 is TGTGCCAGCAGCCCGCCAGGGCAGTTAGAAGCTTTCTTT.

V and J are TRBV6-1 and TRBJ2-7, with D uncertain. Trimming removed 0 bases at V and 3 bases at J, with 6 bases between. Germline V gene data show CDR1 as MNHNS and CDR2 as SASEGT. The CDR3 consists of 13 residues. The DNA of the CDR3 is TGTGCCAGCAGTGAAGCTCAGAACTACGAGCAGTACTTC. It specifies CASSEAQNYEQYF.

This chain joins TRBV11-2 and TRBJ2-3; 10 bases agree with TRBD2. J was trimmed by 3 bases and V by 0 bases; bases with no gene match: 3. CDR3 length equals 16 residues. The germline V gene encodes CDR1 SGHAT and CDR2 FQNNGV. The CDR3 sequence is CASSLDLAGVTDTQYF. As DNA, the CDR3 is TGTGCCAGCAGCTTAGATCTAGCGGGGGTAACAGATACGCAGTATTTT.

The gene calls are TRBV19 and TRBJ1-5; D not resolved. V lost 3 bases, J lost 1 base, and 7 bases lay in between. The CDR3 runs to 14 residues. CDR1 LNHDA and CDR2 SQIVND come from the germline V gene (reference sequence). For the CDR3, the DNA is TGTGCCAGTAGTATTACAGTCAGCAATCAGCCCCAGCATTTT. This codes for CASSITVSNQPQHF.

The chain carries TRBV11-2 and TRBJ2-3; 8 bases fit TRBD2. Trimming at V came to 1 base and at J to 0 bases, leaving 3 bases not matched to a gene. Germline CDR1 is SGHAT and CDR2 is FQNNGV. This CDR3 region has 16 residues. Here the CDR3 DNA reads TGTGCCAGCAGCTTAGGTACTAGCGGTAGCACAGATACGCAGTATTTT. It is translated as CASSLGTSGSTDTQYF.

The chain has TRBV6-1 and TRBJ2-1; D gene unclear. Germline CDR1 is MNHNS and CDR2 is SASEGT. With 7 bases removed from V and 4 bases from J, the gap between germline ends came to 5 bases. The CDR3 runs to 11 residues. The CDR3: CASTRYNEQFF. The CDR3 DNA sequence: TGTGCCAGCACGAGGTACAATGAGCAGTTCTTC.

The table lists this clone with a count of one. The CDR3 here is CASSQFFGDTLNGGELFF. The CDR3 DNA sequence: TGTGCCAGCAGCCAATTTTTCGGGGACACCCTAAACGGTGGGGAGCTGTTTTTT. V is TRBV14 and J is TRBJ2-2, with D possibly being TRBD1 (6 bases). CDR3 length equals 18 residues. Germline V gene lookup returns CDR1 SGHDN and CDR2 FVKESK. Trimming shortened V by 2 bases and J by 8 bases, and 24 bases separated the two germline ends.

This clone was recorded a few times. The CDR3 bases are TGTGCCTCGTCCCCGGGTCCCAATTCACCCCTCCACTTT. Protein sequence: CASSPGPNSPLHF. This sequence joins TRBV30 and TRBJ1-6; D unclear. The CDR3 contains 13 residues. The V end was cut by 7 bases, the J end by 7 bases, with 14 bases between. The V gene's germline CDR1 is GTSNPN and CDR2 SVGIG (reference sequence). The variable domain in full, with the rest retrieved from reference TRBV30 and TRBJ1-6, is SQTIHQWPATLVQPVGSPLSLECTVEGTSNPNLYWYRQAAGRGLQLLFYSVGIGQISSEVPQNLSASRPQDRQFILSSKKLLLSDSGFYLCASSPGPNSPLHFGNGTRLTVT.